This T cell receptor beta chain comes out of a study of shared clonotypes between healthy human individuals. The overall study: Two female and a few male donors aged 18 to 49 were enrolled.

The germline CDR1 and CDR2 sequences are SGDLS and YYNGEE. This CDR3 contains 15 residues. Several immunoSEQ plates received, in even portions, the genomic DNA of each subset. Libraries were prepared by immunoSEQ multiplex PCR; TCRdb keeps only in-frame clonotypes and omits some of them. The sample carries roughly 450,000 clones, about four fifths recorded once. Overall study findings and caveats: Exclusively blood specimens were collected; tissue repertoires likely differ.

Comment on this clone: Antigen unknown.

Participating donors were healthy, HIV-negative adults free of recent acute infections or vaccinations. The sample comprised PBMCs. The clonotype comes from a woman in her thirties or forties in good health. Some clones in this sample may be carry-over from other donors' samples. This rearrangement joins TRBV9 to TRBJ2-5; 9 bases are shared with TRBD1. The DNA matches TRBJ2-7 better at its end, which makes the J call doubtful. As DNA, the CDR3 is TGTGCCAGCAGCGCCTCGACAGGGGGTATTGGCGAGCAGTACTTC. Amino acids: CASSASTGGIGEQYF.